Listed here are 20 T cell receptor beta chains from one sample, sequenced in a study of cytomegalovirus exposure and HLA in healthy donors (dated by TCRdb to 2017 to 2019). Preparation of the library involved the immunoSEQ multiplex PCR assay. For the multiplex PCR, a mixture combining 60 forward primers for TCR Vbeta segments and 13 reverse primers for TCR Jbeta segments was used. TCRdb retrieved this table from immuneACCESS and kept in-frame rearrangements only. Not all clones are present; in checked studies, unresolved V genes account for under half, and no reason is known for the remainder. The table for this sample lists 90,000 to 110,000 clones; around 85% of them were counted only once. The top ten clones comprise 6.5% to 8.5% of the sample. Material for sequencing was PBMCs. All receptors derive from a young man in good health and CMV-seropositive.

The V and J genes are TRBV5-4 and TRBJ1-3, with D possibly being TRBD1 (6 bases). This CDR3 spans 13 amino acids. Germline V CDR1 and CDR2: SGHNT, YYREEE (reference sequence). Trimming pared 10 bases from V and 0 bases from J, leaving 11 bases between. The CDR3 region is CASQGPSGNTIYF. DNA of the CDR3: TGTGCCTCACAGGGACCCTCTGGAAACACCATATATTTT.

DNA for the CDR3: TGTGCCAGCAGTGGACTCCGGGATTCCTATAATCAGCCCCAGCATTTT. Amino acid sequence: CASSGLRDSYNQPQHF. The chain uses TRBV2 and TRBJ1-5; no firm D call. Looked up from germline, CDR1 is SNHLY and CDR2 is FYNNEI. The CDR3 is 16 residues long. V was shortened by 4 bases and J by 4 bases, with 17 bases between the two germline ends.

This sequence joins TRBV2 and TRBJ2-7; no definite D call. The CDR3 has 14 residues. Between the trimmed V and J ends, which lost 7 bases and 2 bases, there was a span of 15 bases. Germline CDR1 SNHLY, CDR2 FYNNEI. CDR3 bases: TGTGCCAGCACCACCCTGAGCAGGACCTACGAGCAGTACTTC. It translates to CASTTLSRTYEQYF.

The sample holds one count of this clone. The genes are TRBV18 and TRBJ1-3; 7 nucleotides line up with TRBD1. The length of the CDR3 is 16 residues. V was clipped by 4 bases and J by 3 bases; unmatched bases: 9. The germline V gene has CDR1 KGHSH and CDR2 LQKENI. The CDR3 protein is CASSLLDRESGNTIYF. CDR3 nucleotides: TGTGCCAGCTCACTACTAGACAGGGAAAGTGGAAACACCATATATTTT.

This sequence joins TRBV5-1 and TRBJ2-3, with TRBD2 matching over 11 bases. The length of the CDR3 is 15 residues. V trimming: 5 bases; J trimming: 1 base; junction bases outside the gene matches: 3. Germline V gene sequence: CDR1 SGHRS, CDR2 YFSETQ. In DNA, the CDR3 is TGCGCCAGCAGGACTAGCGGGGCGGGCACAGATACGCAGTATTTT. This sequence encodes CASRTSGAGTDTQYF.

The rearrangement uses TRBV28 and TRBJ2-5; 15 positions match TRBD2. The germline V gene encodes CDR1 MDHEN and CDR2 SYDVKM. The V gene end was trimmed by 10 bases and the J gene end by 5 bases; junction bases not matched to a gene: 5. The CDR3 sequence is 14 residues long. The CDR3 is CATRTSGGAETQYF. In DNA, the CDR3 is TGTGCCACACGGACTAGCGGGGGGGCGGAGACCCAGTACTTC.

The V and J genes are TRBV4-1 and TRBJ1-5; 7 positions agree with TRBD1. Germline V lookup: CDR1 MGHRA, CDR2 YSYEKL. V was pared by 2 bases and J by 0 bases, with 4 bases of the junction left unmatched. The CDR3 totals 16 residues. The CDR3: CASSQWTGGSNQPQHF. The CDR3 bases are TGCGCCAGCAGCCAATGGACAGGAGGTAGCAATCAGCCCCAGCATTTT.

The chain has TRBV15 and TRBJ2-2, with D maybe TRBD2 (6 bases). The CDR3 contains 14 residues. The germline CDR1 and CDR2 sequences are LNHNV and YYDKDF (reference sequence). V was shortened by 10 bases and J by 1 base, with 13 bases between the two germline ends. The CDR3 DNA is TGTGCCAGTCGGGACTCCTGGAACACCGGGGAGCTGTTTTTT. This sequence encodes CASRDSWNTGELFF.

This CDR3 is CASSQALGIRNSPLHF. The CDR3 bases are TGTGCCAGCAGCCAAGCCCTCGGGATTCGTAATTCACCCCTCCACTTT. The chain links TRBV14 to TRBJ1-6; D not certain. Germline lookup yields CDR1 SGHDN and CDR2 FVKESK. Between the trimmed V and J ends, which lost 1 base and 6 bases, there was a span of 13 bases. This CDR3 has 16 residues.

The V and J genes are TRBV21-1 and TRBJ1-5. TRBV21-1 counts as a pseudogene. This CDR3 has 20 residues. The CDR3 is CASSKEREPGRIRVNQPQHF. CDR3 nucleotides: TGTGCCAGCAGCAAAGAAAGGGAGCCCGGCCGGATTCGTGTTAATCAGCCCCAGCATTTT.

This chain joins TRBV7-3 and TRBJ2-5; the D gene is possibly TRBD1 (5 bases). The V end lost 1 base, the J end lost 1 base, and 13 bases lay between the germline ends. This CDR3 is 16 amino acids long. Germline CDR1 is SGHTA and CDR2 is FQGTGA. The CDR3, as DNA: TGTGCCAGCAGCTTAAGTGGGGCCGGGCCCCAAGAGACCCAGTACTTC. This gives the protein CASSLSGAGPQETQYF.

V and J are TRBV5-1 and TRBJ2-2, with D maybe TRBD1 (6 bases). Deletions cut 1 base from V and 4 bases from J, with 11 bases between. Germline V lookup: CDR1 SGHRS, CDR2 YFSETQ. The CDR3 totals 15 residues. As DNA, the CDR3 is TGCGCCAGCAGCTTGATACAGGGTCGCACCGGGGAGCTGTTTTTT. It translates to CASSLIQGRTGELFF.

V and J are TRBV5-1 and TRBJ2-1; TRBD2 agrees at 13 bases. The CDR3 has 18 residues. Germline loops: CDR1 SGHRS, CDR2 YFSETQ. Unmatched junction bases numbered 4, after V lost 0 bases and J lost 1 base. This CDR3 is CASSLGTSGGGSYNEQFF. The CDR3 DNA sequence: TGCGCCAGCAGCTTGGGGACTAGCGGGGGAGGGTCCTACAATGAGCAGTTCTTC.

The chain is built from TRBV29-1 and TRBJ2-5, with a tentative D call TRBD1 (5 bases). The ends were cut back, 8 bases at V and 6 bases at J, with 13 bases in the middle. The length of the CDR3 is 11 residues. Germline values: CDR1 SQVTM, CDR2 ANQGSEA. As DNA, the CDR3 is TGCAGCCCCCGAAGGGGTCAGACCCAGTACTTC. It encodes CSPRRGQTQYF.

Worth noting for this clone: The sample carries other DNA sequences with the same CDR3. The gene calls are TRBV6-5 and TRBJ2-3, with 11 nucleotides matching TRBD2. This CDR3 spans 15 amino acids. Looked up from germline, CDR1 is MNHEY and CDR2 is SVGAGI. V gave up 3 bases and J gave up 3 bases; unmatched junction bases: 2. The CDR3 region is CASSYSGGATDTQYF. The CDR3 region has the DNA TGTGCCAGCAGTTATAGCGGGGGGGCGACAGATACGCAGTATTTT.

This rearrangement joins TRBV4-3 to TRBJ2-3; 10 bases match TRBD2. Germline CDR1 LGHNA, CDR2 YSLEER. J gave up 7 bases and V 4 bases, and 17 bases lay outside the gene matches. This CDR3 spans 18 amino acids. The CDR3 DNA reads as TGCGCCAGCAGCCCAAAGGGGGGGGCACTAGCGGGGACAAATACGCAGTATTTT. Translated: CASSPKGGALAGTNTQYF.

The chain recombines TRBV5-6 with TRBJ2-7, with 9 nucleotides matching TRBD2. Germline V CDR1 and CDR2: SGHDT, YYEEEE. The CDR3 is made up of 16 amino acids. With V trimmed by 0 bases and J by 4 bases, 8 bases remained unmatched. CDR3 sequence: CASSLGGVAGEYEQYF. The CDR3 coding sequence is TGTGCCAGCAGCTTGGGGGGGGTAGCGGGGGAATACGAGCAGTACTTC.

In its sample, this clone was seen a few times. This chain's CDR3 is CASSREFNSPLHF. DNA for the CDR3: TGTGCCAGCAGCCGGGAATTTAATTCACCCCTCCACTTT. The J gene is TRBJ1-6, the V gene TRBV7-2, with D uncertain. The germline V and J ends were trimmed by 5 bases and 6 bases, with 8 bases remaining between them. The CDR3 runs 13 residues. Germline V gives CDR1 SGHTA, CDR2 FQGNSA.

CDR3 DNA: TGTGCCAGCAGCTCAACACCGACTGCTACCGGACTGTTTTTT. Amino acid sequence: CASSSTPTATGLFF. This sequence joins TRBV5-4 and TRBJ1-4; D unresolved. The CDR3 spans 14 residues. V was pared by 3 bases and J by 13 bases, with 19 bases between. Germline assignment: CDR1 SGHNT and CDR2 YYREEE (reference sequence).

The chain is built from TRBV6-1 and TRBJ2-2, with D perhaps matching TRBD2 (6 bases). The V gene's germline CDR1 is MNHNS and CDR2 SASEGT. Between the trimmed V and J ends, which lost 6 bases and 7 bases, there was a span of 9 bases. The CDR3 runs 12 residues. The CDR3 loop is CASRLGGGELFF. CDR3 nucleotides: TGTGCCAGCAGACTCGGGGGCGGGGAGCTGTTTTTT.